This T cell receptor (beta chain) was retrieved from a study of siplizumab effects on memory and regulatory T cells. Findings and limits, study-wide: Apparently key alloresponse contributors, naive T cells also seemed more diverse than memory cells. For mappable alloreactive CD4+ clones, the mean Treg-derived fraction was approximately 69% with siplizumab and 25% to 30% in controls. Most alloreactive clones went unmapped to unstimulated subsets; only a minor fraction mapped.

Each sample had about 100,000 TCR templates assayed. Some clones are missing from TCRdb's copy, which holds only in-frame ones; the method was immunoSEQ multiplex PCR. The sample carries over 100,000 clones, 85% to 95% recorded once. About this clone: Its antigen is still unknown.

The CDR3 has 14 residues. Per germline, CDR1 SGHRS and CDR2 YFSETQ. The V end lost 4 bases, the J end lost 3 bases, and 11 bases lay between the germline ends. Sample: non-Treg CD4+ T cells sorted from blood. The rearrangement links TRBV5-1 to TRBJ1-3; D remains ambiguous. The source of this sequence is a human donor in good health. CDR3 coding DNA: TGCGCCAGCAGCCCCCTGATCGGTGGAAACACCATATATTTT. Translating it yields CASSPLIGGNTIYF. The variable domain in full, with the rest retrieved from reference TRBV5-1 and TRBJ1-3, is KAGVTQTPRYLIKTRGQQVTLSCSPISGHRSVSWYQQTPGQGLQFLFEYFSETQRNKGNFPGRFSGRQFSNSRSEMNVSTLELGDSALYLCASSPLIGGNTIYFGEGSWLTVV.